Each of the 28 T cell receptor beta chains below was sequenced from the same sample in a study of T cells in Graves' hyperthyroidism and ophthalmopathy. Amplified TCR beta CDR3 regions derived from RNA transcripts. The study used the HTBI primer set for a first-round RT-PCR of the TCR CDR3. A single record per CDR3 protein comes from TCRdb applying MiXCR to the multiplex PCR reads. This repertoire shows 400,000 or so distinct CDR3 sequences, more than 12% found once; its top ten account for 25% to 30%. Sequenced material: blood. These receptors originate from a man between 50 and 59 years old with Graves' ophthalmopathy.

This clonotype was detected ten times or more. V and J are TRBV7-3 and TRBJ2-3; TRBD1 or TRBD2 may be the D gene (5 bases each). This CDR3 region has 14 residues. Trimming took off 8 bases at V and 1 base at J, with 13 bases between the two ends. In germline, CDR1 is SGHTA, CDR2 FQGTGA. The CDR3, as DNA: TGTGCCAGCGGGGCTCGGGGTGGCACAGATACGCAGTATTTT. Translated, it gives CASGARGGTDTQYF.

In its sample, this clonotype was seen a few times. One junction end does not reproduce the germline sequence, and a read error may be involved. V and J are TRBV2 and TRBJ1-1; no clear D. The CDR3 is made up of 16 amino acids. From germline, CDR1 is SNHLY and CDR2 FYNNEI. Written as DNA, the CDR3 is TGTGCCAGCACCCGCGAATCTGGGCAGCAGAACACTGAGGCTTTCTTT. It is translated as CASTRESGQQNTEAFF.

This clonotype was seen a handful of times. The gene calls are TRBV29-1 and TRBJ2-7; D is perhaps TRBD2 (6 bases). This CDR3 is built from 14 residues. The V end lost 4 bases, the J end lost 6 bases, and 19 bases lay between the germline ends. Germline lookup yields CDR1 SQVTM and CDR2 ANQGSEA. The CDR3 protein is CSVVLGTLAREQYF. The CDR3 DNA sequence: TGCAGCGTTGTACTCGGGACTCTCGCCCGCGAGCAGTACTTC.

The V gene is TRBV5-1, the J gene TRBJ2-1, with 16 bases lining up with TRBD2. CDR1 is SGHRS, CDR2 YFSETQ, per germline. Trimming took 4 bases from V and 4 from J; bases not matched to a gene: 5. CDR3 length: 17 amino acids. CDR3 DNA: TGCGCCAGCAGCACGCCGGGACTAGCGGGAGGGTACAATGAGCAGTTCTTC. Residues: CASSTPGLAGGYNEQFF.

This clonotype was observed at least ten times. The chain's CDR3 is CASSQSSRDRRLAHTGELFF. The CDR3 bases are TGTGCCAGCAGCCAATCTTCCCGGGACAGACGACTAGCACACACCGGGGAGCTGTTTTTT. The V and J genes are TRBV13 and TRBJ2-2; D may be TRBD1 or TRBD2 (7 bases each). The CDR3 sequence is 20 residues long. Germline V lookup: CDR1 PRHDT, CDR2 FYEKMQ (reference sequence). The V end lost 5 bases, the J end lost 3 bases, and 28 bases lay between the germline ends.

The gene calls are TRBV7-9 and TRBJ2-7; D might be TRBD1 or TRBD2, each matching 9 bases. This CDR3 is built from 18 residues. Trimming removed 4 bases at V and 5 bases at J, with 27 bases between. Germline V CDR1 and CDR2: SEHNR, FQNEAQ (reference sequence). CDR3 in amino acids: CASSWGQGRRGRADEQYF. CDR3 bases: TGTGCCAGCAGCTGGGGACAGGGTAGGCGCGGGAGGGCCGACGAGCAGTACTTC.

This clonotype appeared once. This could be a read error, since a much larger clone is one nucleotide away. This rearrangement joins TRBV20-1 to TRBJ2-5; 11 nucleotides align to TRBD2. Germline CDR1 and CDR2: DFQATT and SNEGSKA (reference sequence). CDR3 length: 16 residues. Written as DNA, the CDR3 is TGCAGTGCTATGTCCCCGTCTAGCGGGAGGCAAGAGACCCAGCACTTC. This encodes CSAMSPSSGRQETQHF.

Many counts were recorded for this clonotype. The chain couples TRBV12-3 or TRBV12-4 to TRBJ1-1; no reliable D call. With 3 bases removed from V and 8 bases from J, the gap between germline ends came to 10 bases. The CDR3 is 12 residues long. CDR3 sequence reads: CASSFREGEAFF. CDR3 in DNA: TGTGCCAGCAGTTTTCGCGAGGGAGAAGCTTTCTTT.

This clonotype occurred many times. The genes are TRBV5-6 and TRBJ2-3; 10 bases agree with TRBD1. V shed 1 base, J shed 5 bases, and the junction held 10 bases outside the gene matches. The CDR3 totals 17 residues. Germline V CDR1 and CDR2: SGHDT, YYEEEE. The CDR3 loop reads CASSLRMKTGGKDTQYF. CDR3 bases: TGTGCCAGCAGCTTGCGGATGAAGACAGGGGGCAAAGATACGCAGTATTTT.

This clonotype was recorded many times. V gene TRBV30 combines with J gene TRBJ2-1; TRBD1 aligns across 8 bases. V shed 3 bases and J 7 bases; nucleotides not matched to a gene: 8. The CDR3 covers 14 residues. Germline CDR1 reads GTSNPN; CDR2 reads SVGIG (reference sequence). Here the CDR3 DNA reads TGTGCCTGGAGGGGAATTACAGGGGGAAATGAGCAGTTCTTC. Translating it yields CAWRGITGGNEQFF.

This clonotype has just a few counts. The chain joins TRBV28 to TRBJ1-5; a weak D match, TRBD1 (5 bases). V was pared by 6 bases and J by 2 bases, with 17 bases between. Germline loops: CDR1 MDHEN, CDR2 SYDVKM. The CDR3 is 16 residues long. The CDR3 reads CASSNVGGTGNQPQHF. The DNA for the CDR3 is TGTGCCAGCAGCAATGTCGGGGGGACGGGCAATCAGCCCCAGCATTTT.

J is TRBJ2-1 and V is TRBV10-3; 8 nucleotides agree with TRBD2. With V trimmed by 7 bases and J by 6 bases, 5 bases remained unmatched. The germline V gene encodes CDR1 ENHRY and CDR2 SYGVKD. The CDR3 is 13 residues long. As DNA, the CDR3 is TGTGCCATCACTGGACTAGCTTCCAATGAGCAGTTCTTC. Protein: CAITGLASNEQFF.

This clonotype occurred a few times. The CDR3 loop reads CASSLGSRQVYNEKLFF. The CDR3, as DNA: TGCGCCAGCAGCTTGGGATCCCGACAGGTTTATAATGAAAAACTGTTTTTT. J is TRBJ1-4 and V is TRBV5-1; a weak D match, TRBD1 (6 bases). Germline V CDR1 and CDR2: SGHRS, YFSETQ. The V and J ends lost 0 bases and 4 bases respectively, with 16 bases between them. The CDR3 loop spans 17 amino acids.

The chain joins TRBV12-3 or TRBV12-4 to TRBJ2-2; TRBD1 might be the D (5 bases). The CDR3 is 14 residues long. V shed 4 bases and J shed 6 bases, with 12 bases lying between them. The CDR3 is CASSSKGRPGELFF. The DNA for the CDR3 is TGTGCCAGCAGTTCTAAGGGGCGTCCCGGGGAGCTGTTTTTT.

Many counts were recorded for this clonotype. The chain is built from TRBV20-1 and TRBJ2-3; 7 bases are a match to TRBD2. Looked up from germline, CDR1 is DFQATT and CDR2 is SNEGSKA (reference sequence). V lost 3 bases and J lost 4; bases outside the gene matches: 10. CDR3 length: 15 residues. The CDR3: CSASPMAGAADTQYF. CDR3 coding DNA: TGCAGTGCTAGCCCGATGGCGGGAGCGGCAGATACGCAGTATTTT.

The chain links TRBV9 to TRBJ2-7; TRBD2 agrees at 8 bases. V dropped 4 bases and J dropped 4; count of bases not matched to a gene: 16. The CDR3 covers 17 residues. The V gene's germline CDR1 is SGDLS and CDR2 YYNGEE. The CDR3 DNA is TGTGCCAGCAGCCCCGAGCCGCACTTGGGCGGGGGGTACGAGCAGTACTTC. As protein: CASSPEPHLGGGYEQYF. The full variable domain, its missing parts supplied by reference TRBV9 and TRBJ2-7, is DSGVTQTPKHLITATGQRVTLRCSPRSGDLSVYWYQQSLDQGLQFLIQYYNGEERAKGNILERFSAQQFPDLHSELNLSSLELGDSALYFCASSPEPHLGGGYEQYFGPGTRLTVT.

This clonotype was recorded at least ten times. One end of the junction fails to match germline, which may point to a read error. The chain links TRBV30 to TRBJ2-7, with D perhaps matching TRBD1 or TRBD2 (5 bases each). The CDR3 totals 13 residues. The germline V gene has CDR1 GTSNPN and CDR2 SVGIG (reference sequence). CDR3 residues: CVGAVRSSYEQYF. In DNA form, the CDR3 reads TGCGTCGGGGCGGTAAGGAGCTCCTACGAGCAGTACTTC.

The chain is built from TRBV27 and TRBJ2-4; 10 bases match TRBD2. V was pared by 3 bases and J by 8 bases, with 16 bases of the junction left unmatched. The germline gives CDR1 MNHEY, CDR2 SMNVEV (reference sequence). The CDR3 sequence is 18 residues long. CDR3: CASSFQPPVAGGRYIQYF. The CDR3 DNA reads as TGTGCCAGCAGTTTCCAGCCTCCGGTAGCGGGAGGCAGGTACATTCAGTACTTC.

This clonotype was seen a few times. J is TRBJ2-2 and V is TRBV19; D gene unclear. The CDR3 length is 14 residues. V was pared by 4 bases and J by 1 base, with 7 bases between. Germline V CDR1 and CDR2: LNHDA, SQIVND (reference sequence). CDR3 protein: CASSKNENTGELFF. CDR3 sequence (DNA): TGTGCCAGTAGTAAAAATGAGAACACCGGGGAGCTGTTTTTT.

At least ten counts were recorded for this clonotype. This rearrangement joins TRBV9 to TRBJ1-2; no clear D gene. The CDR3 length is 16 residues. Looked up from germline, CDR1 is SGDLS and CDR2 is YYNGEE. V lost 0 bases and J 2 bases, leaving 14 bases between the germline ends. CDR3 nucleotide sequence: TGTGCCAGCAGCGTAGTCCCCGCGGCGGGGAACTATGGCTACACCTTC. Translated: CASSVVPAAGNYGYTF. Together with reference TRBV9 and TRBJ1-2, the CDR3 gives the full variable domain: DSGVTQTPKHLITATGQRVTLRCSPRSGDLSVYWYQQSLDQGLQFLIQYYNGEERAKGNILERFSAQQFPDLHSELNLSSLELGDSALYFCASSVVPAAGNYGYTFGSGTRLTVV.

The chain links TRBV28 to TRBJ1-4; D remains unclear. There are 14 residues in the CDR3. CDR1 and CDR2 (germline): MDHEN, SYDVKM. The V and J ends lost 5 bases and 5 bases respectively, with 12 bases between them. CDR3 residues: CASSPAGRNEKLFF. Written as DNA, the CDR3 is TGTGCCAGCAGTCCAGCCGGACGAAATGAAAAACTGTTTTTT.

Many counts were recorded for this clonotype. The V gene is TRBV20-1, the J gene TRBJ2-3, with 13 nucleotides matching TRBD2. The germline CDR1 and CDR2 sequences are DFQATT and SNEGSKA (reference sequence). V was clipped by 5 bases and J by 0 bases; unmatched bases: 17. This CDR3 has 20 residues. CDR3 coding DNA: TGCAGTGCTTTTTCCGGGACTAGCGGGAATAAAGCCTCTAGCACAGATACGCAGTATTTT. Protein product: CSAFSGTSGNKASSTDTQYF.

The chain combines TRBV19 with TRBJ2-3; D call uncertain. This CDR3 spans 16 amino acids. Germline assignment: CDR1 LNHDA and CDR2 SQIVND (reference sequence). Between the trimmed V and J ends, which lost 7 bases and 4 bases, there was a span of 21 bases. CDR3 DNA sequence: TGTGCCAGTACTACCGGTCTGTCGGCAACCTCAGATACGCAGTATTTT. Translated, it gives CASTTGLSATSDTQYF.

This clonotype came up a few times. The CDR3, as DNA: TGCAGCGTTGGATTCCGGGGCAGGGGGCTGGGTTACGAGCAGTACTTC. It is translated as CSVGFRGRGLGYEQYF. The chain links TRBV29-1 to TRBJ2-7; TRBD1 agrees at 8 bases. V was pared by 4 bases and J by 4 bases, with 15 bases of the junction left unmatched. Per germline, CDR1 SQVTM and CDR2 ANQGSEA. This CDR3 region has 16 residues.

This clonotype was detected many times. The V and J genes are TRBV11-3 and TRBJ2-1; 11 bases line up with TRBD2. The CDR3 totals 16 residues. V trimming: 3 bases; J trimming: 9 bases; junction bases outside the gene matches: 10. CDR1 and CDR2 from the germline V gene are SGHNT and YENEEA. The CDR3, as DNA: TGTGCCAGCAGCTTGGGGCTAGCGGGAGGAGTTCGTGAGCAGTTCTTC. Translated: CASSLGLAGGVREQFF.

The V gene is TRBV6-6, the J gene TRBJ1-4, with D tentatively TRBD1 (6 bases). CDR3 length: 14 amino acids. Deletions cut 0 bases from V and 8 bases from J, with 10 bases between. Per the germline V gene, CDR1 is MNHNY and CDR2 is SVGAGI (reference sequence). The CDR3 DNA sequence: TGTGCCAGCAGTTACTCGGGGGCCCGGGAAAAACTGTTTTTT. Translation: CASSYSGAREKLFF.

Of note for this clonotype: A much larger clone differs by one base, so this may be a read error. This sequence joins TRBV2 and TRBJ2-5, with 10 bases fitting TRBD1. Losses at the gene ends were 11 bases for V and 5 bases for J; bases not matched to a gene: 11. In germline, CDR1 is SNHLY, CDR2 FYNNEI. The CDR3 totals 14 residues. The CDR3 DNA is TGTGCCGGCAAGCAAGACAGGGGGCGTGAGACCCAGTACTTC. Encoded protein: CAGKQDRGRETQYF.

This clonotype was observed at least ten times. J is TRBJ2-3 and V is TRBV18; D is ambiguous. V gave up 6 bases and J gave up 0 bases, with 10 bases separating them. CDR1 is KGHSH and CDR2 is LQKENI in the germline V gene. This CDR3 spans 14 amino acids. The CDR3 region has the DNA TGTGCCAGCTCCGAGGCGGCAAGCACAGATACGCAGTATTTT. Amino acids: CASSEAASTDTQYF. Filled out from reference TRBV18 and TRBJ2-3, the complete variable domain reads NAGVMQNPRHLVRRRGQEARLRCSPMKGHSHVYWYRQLPEEGLKFMVYLQKENIIDESGMPKERFSAEFPKEGPSILRIQQVVRGDSAAYFCASSEAASTDTQYFGPGTRLTVL.